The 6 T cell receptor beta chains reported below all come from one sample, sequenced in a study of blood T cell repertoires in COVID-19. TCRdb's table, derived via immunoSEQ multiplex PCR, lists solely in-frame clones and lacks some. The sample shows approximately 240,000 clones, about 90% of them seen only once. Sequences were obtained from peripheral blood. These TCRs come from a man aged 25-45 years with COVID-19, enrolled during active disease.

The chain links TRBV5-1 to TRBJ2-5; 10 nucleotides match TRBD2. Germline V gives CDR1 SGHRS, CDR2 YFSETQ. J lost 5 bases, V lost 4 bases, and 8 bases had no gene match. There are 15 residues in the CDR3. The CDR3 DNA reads TGCGCCAGCAGCACAACAGCGGGGGGGCTGGAGACCCAGTACTTC. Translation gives CASSTTAGGLETQYF.

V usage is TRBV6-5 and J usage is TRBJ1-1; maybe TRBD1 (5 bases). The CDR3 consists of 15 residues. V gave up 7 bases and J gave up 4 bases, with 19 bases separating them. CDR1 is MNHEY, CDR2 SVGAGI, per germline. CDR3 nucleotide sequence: TGTGCCAGCAAACCCCTCGCGGCGGGGACCACTGAAGCTTTCTTT. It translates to CASKPLAAGTTEAFF.

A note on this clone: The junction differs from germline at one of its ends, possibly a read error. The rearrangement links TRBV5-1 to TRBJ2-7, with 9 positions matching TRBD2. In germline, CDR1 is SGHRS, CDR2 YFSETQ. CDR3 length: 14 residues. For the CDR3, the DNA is TGCGCCAGCAGTCTAGCGGGGCCCTCCCACGAGCAGTACTTC. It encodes CASSLAGPSHEQYF. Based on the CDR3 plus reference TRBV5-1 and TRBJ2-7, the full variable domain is KAGVTQTPRYLIKTRGQQVTLSCSPISGHRSVSWYQQTPGQGLQFLFEYFSETQRNKGNFPGRFSGRQFSNSRSEMNVSTLELGDSALYLCASSLAGPSHEQYFGPGTRLTVT.

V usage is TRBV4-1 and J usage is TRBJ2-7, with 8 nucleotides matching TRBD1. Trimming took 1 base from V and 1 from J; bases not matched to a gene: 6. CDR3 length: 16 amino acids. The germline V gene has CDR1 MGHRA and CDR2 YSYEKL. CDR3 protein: CASSQASTGGSYEQYF. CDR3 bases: TGCGCCAGCAGCCAAGCAAGTACAGGGGGTTCCTACGAGCAGTACTTC.

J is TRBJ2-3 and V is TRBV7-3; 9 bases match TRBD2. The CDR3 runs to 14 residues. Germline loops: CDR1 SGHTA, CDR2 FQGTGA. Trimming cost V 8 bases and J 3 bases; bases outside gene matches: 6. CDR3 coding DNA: TGTGCCAGCCGCCCCAGCGGGGGGACAGATACGCAGTATTTT. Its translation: CASRPSGGTDTQYF. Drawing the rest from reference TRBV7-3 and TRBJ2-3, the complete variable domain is GAGVSQTPSNKVTEKGKYVELRCDPISGHTALYWYRQSLGQGPEFLIYFQGTGAADDSGLPNDRFFAVRPEGSVSTLKIQRTERGDSAVYLCASRPSGGTDTQYFGPGTRLTVL.

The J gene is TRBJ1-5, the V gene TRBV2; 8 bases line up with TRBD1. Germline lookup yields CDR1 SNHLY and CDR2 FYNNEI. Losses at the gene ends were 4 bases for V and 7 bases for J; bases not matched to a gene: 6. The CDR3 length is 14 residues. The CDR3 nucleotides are TGTGCCAGCAGTGGACAGGGGTTGGGCCAGCCCCAGCATTTT. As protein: CASSGQGLGQPQHF. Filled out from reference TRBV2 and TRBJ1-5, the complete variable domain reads EPEVTQTPSHQVTQMGQEVILRCVPISNHLYFYWYRQILGQKVEFLVSFYNNEISEKSEIFDDQFSVERPDGSNFTLKIRSTKLEDSAMYFCASSGQGLGQPQHFGDGTRLSIL.